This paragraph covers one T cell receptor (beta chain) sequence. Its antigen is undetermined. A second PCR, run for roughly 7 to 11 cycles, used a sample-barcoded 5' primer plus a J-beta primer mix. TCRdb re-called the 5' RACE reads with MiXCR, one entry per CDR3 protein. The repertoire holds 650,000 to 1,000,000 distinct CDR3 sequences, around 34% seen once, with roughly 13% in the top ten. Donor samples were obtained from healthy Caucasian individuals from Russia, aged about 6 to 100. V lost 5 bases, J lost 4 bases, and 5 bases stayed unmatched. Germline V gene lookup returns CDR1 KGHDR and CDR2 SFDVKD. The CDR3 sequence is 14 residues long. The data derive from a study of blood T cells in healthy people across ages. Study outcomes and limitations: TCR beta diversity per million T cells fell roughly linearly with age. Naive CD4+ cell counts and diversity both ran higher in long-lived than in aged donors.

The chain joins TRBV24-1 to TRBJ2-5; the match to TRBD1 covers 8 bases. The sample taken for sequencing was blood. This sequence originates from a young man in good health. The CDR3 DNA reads TGTGCCACCAGTGGTCACGGACAGGGAGAGACCCAGTACTTC. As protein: CATSGHGQGETQYF.